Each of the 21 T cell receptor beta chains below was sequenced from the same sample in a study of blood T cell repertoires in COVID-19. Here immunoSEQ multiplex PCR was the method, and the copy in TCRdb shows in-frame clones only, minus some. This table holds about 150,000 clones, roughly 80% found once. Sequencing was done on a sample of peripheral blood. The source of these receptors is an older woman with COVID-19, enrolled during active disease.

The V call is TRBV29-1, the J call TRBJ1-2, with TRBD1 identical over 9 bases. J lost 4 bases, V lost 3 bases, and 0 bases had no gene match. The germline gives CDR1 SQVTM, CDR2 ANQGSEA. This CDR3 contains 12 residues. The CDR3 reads CSVEGQGYGYTF. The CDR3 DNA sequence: TGCAGCGTTGAGGGACAGGGCTATGGCTACACCTTC.

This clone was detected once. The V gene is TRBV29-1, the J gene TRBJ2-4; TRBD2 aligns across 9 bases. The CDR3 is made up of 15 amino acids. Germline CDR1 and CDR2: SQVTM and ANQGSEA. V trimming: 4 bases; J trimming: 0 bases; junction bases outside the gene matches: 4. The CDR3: CSVVGLALAKNIQYF. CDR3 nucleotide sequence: TGCAGCGTTGTCGGACTAGCGCTAGCCAAAAACATTCAGTACTTC.

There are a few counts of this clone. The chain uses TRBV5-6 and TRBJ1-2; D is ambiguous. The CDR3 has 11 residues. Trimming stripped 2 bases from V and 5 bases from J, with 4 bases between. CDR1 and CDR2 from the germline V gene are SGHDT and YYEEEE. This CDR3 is CASSFGYGYTF. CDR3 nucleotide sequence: TGTGCCAGCAGCTTCGGTTATGGCTACACCTTC.

CDR3 sequence reads: CASSLAEVLRAPLEEQFF. CDR3 nucleotides: TGCGCCAGCAGCTTGGCCGAGGTATTAAGAGCCCCCCTTGAGGAGCAGTTCTTC. This chain joins TRBV5-1 and TRBJ2-1; D unclear. The CDR3 sequence is 18 residues long. Germline CDR1 and CDR2: SGHRS and YFSETQ. V was shortened by 0 bases and J by 10 bases, with 26 bases between the two germline ends.

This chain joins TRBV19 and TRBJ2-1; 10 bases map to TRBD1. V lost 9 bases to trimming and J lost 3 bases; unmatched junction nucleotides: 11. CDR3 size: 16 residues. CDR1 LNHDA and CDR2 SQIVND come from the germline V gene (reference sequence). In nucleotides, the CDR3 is TGTGCCAGCGAGGCCTCCGGGACAGGGGTCTACAATGAGCAGTTCTTC. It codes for CASEASGTGVYNEQFF.

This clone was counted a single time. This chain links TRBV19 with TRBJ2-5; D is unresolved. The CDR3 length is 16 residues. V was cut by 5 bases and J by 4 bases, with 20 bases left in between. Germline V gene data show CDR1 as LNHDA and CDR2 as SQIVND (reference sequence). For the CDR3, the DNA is TGTGCCAGTAGTGTCCCCCGTGGGCGAGTGGGAGAGACCCAGTACTTC. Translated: CASSVPRGRVGETQYF.

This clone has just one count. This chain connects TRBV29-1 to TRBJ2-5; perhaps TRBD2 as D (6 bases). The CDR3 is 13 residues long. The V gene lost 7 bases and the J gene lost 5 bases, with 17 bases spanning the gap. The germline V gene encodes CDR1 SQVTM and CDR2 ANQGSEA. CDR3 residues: CSATGLPRETQYF. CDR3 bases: TGCAGCGCAACGGGACTCCCTCGTGAGACCCAGTACTTC.

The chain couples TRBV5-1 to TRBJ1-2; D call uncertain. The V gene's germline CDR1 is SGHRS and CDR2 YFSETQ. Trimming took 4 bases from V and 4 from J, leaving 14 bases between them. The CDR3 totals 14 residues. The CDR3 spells CASSLDGGSYGYTF. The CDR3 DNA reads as TGCGCCAGCAGCCTTGACGGAGGTTCCTATGGCTACACCTTC.

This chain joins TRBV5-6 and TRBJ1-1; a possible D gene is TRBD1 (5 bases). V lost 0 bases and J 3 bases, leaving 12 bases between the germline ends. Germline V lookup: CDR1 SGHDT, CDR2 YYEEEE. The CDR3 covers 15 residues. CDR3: CASSLANRLYTEAFF. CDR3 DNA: TGTGCCAGCAGCTTGGCCAACAGGTTGTACACTGAAGCTTTCTTT.

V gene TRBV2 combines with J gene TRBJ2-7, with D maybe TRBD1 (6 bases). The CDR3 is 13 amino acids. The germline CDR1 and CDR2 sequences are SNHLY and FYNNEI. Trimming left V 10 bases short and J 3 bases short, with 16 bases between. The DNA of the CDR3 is TGTGCCATCAGGACAGCTTCCCTCTACGAGCAGTACTTC. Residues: CAIRTASLYEQYF.

The CDR3 nucleotides read TGTGCCAGTAGTATCCGGACAGGGGGCCTCTATGGCTACACCTTC. It encodes CASSIRTGGLYGYTF. The chain couples TRBV19 to TRBJ1-2; 11 bases are a match to TRBD1. The CDR3 length is 15 residues. Germline CDR1 and CDR2: LNHDA and SQIVND (reference sequence). With V trimmed by 3 bases and J by 4 bases, 4 bases remained unmatched.

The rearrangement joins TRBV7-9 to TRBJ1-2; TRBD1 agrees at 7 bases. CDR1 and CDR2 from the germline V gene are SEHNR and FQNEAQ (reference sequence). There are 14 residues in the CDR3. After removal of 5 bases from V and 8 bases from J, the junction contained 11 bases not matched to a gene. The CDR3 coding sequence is TGTGCCAGCAGCCTCTTACAGGGGCTCATCGGCTACACCTTC. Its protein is CASSLLQGLIGYTF.

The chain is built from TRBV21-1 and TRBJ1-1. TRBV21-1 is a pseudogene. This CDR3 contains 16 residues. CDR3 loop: CASSKRGGTENTEAFF. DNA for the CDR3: TGTGCCAGCAGCAAAAGGGGGGGGACGGAGAACACTGAAGCTTTCTTT.

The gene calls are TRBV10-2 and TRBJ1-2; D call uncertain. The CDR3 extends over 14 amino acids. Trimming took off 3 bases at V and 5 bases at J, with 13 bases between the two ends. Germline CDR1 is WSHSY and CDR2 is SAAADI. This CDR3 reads CASSEMTTRYGYTF. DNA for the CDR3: TGCGCCAGCAGTGAAATGACCACGCGGTATGGCTACACCTTC.

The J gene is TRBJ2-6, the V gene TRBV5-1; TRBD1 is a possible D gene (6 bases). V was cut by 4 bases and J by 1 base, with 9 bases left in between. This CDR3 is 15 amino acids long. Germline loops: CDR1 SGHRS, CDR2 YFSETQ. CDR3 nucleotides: TGCGCCAGCAGCGTAACAGGGTCTGGGGCCAACGTCCTGACTTTC. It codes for CASSVTGSGANVLTF.

This CDR3 reads CAWSAYSSYEQYV. The CDR3 bases are TGTGCCTGGAGTGCATATAGCTCCTACGAGCAGTACGTC. The V call is TRBV30, the J call TRBJ2-7; D unresolved. The germline V and J ends were trimmed by 1 base and 0 bases, with 7 bases remaining between them. CDR3 length: 13 amino acids. Germline V gene lookup returns CDR1 GTSNPN and CDR2 SVGIG (reference sequence).

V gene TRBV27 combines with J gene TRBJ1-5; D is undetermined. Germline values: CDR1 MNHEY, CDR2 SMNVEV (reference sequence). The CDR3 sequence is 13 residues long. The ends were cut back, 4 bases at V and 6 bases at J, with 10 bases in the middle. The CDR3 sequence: CASSWTAGQPQHF. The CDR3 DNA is TGTGCCAGCAGTTGGACTGCTGGTCAGCCCCAGCATTTT.

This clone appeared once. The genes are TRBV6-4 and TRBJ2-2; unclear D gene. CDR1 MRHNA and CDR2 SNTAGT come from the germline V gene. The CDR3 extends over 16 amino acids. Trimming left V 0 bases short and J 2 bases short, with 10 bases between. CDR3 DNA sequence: TGTGCCAGCAGTGACTCAATGTGGCCCAACACCGGGGAGCTGTTTTTT. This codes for CASSDSMWPNTGELFF.

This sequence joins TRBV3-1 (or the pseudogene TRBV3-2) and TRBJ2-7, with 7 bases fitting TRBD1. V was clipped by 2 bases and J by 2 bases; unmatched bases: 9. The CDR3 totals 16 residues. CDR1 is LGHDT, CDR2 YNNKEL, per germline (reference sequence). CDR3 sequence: CASSQTGTVSPYEQYF. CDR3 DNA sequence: TGTGCCAGCAGCCAAACCGGGACAGTTTCTCCCTACGAGCAGTACTTC.

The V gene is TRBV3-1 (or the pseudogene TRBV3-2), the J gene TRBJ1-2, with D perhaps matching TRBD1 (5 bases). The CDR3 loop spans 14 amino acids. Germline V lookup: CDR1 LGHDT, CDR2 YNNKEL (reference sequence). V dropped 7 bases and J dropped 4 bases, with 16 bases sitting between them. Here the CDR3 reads CASNQGRAAYGYTF. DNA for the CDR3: TGTGCCAGCAATCAAGGCAGGGCGGCCTATGGCTACACCTTC.

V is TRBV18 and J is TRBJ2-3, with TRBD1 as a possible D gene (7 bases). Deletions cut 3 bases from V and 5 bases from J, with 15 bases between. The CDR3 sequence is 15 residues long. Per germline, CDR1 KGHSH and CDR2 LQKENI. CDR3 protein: CASSPGRGELDTQYF. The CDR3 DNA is TGTGCCAGCTCACCCGGCAGGGGGGAGTTAGATACGCAGTATTTT.